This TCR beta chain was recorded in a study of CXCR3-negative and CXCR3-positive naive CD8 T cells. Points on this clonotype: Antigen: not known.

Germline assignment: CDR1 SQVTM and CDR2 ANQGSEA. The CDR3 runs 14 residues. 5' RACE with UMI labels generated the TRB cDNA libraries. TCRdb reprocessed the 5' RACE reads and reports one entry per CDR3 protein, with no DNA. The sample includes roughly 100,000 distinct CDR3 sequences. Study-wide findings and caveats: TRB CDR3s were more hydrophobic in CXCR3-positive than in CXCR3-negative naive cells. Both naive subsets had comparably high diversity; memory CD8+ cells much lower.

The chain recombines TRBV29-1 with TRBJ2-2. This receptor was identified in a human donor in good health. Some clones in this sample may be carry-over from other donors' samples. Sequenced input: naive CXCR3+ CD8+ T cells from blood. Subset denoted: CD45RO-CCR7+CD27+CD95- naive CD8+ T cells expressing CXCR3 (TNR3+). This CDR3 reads CSASTPGNTGELFF.